This TCR beta chain emerged from a study of OX40 agonist ivuxolimab in advanced cancers. The CDR3 is made up of 14 amino acids. The germline V gene has CDR1 SGDLS and CDR2 YYNGEE. Trimming stripped 0 bases from V and 8 bases from J, with 12 bases between. Here immunoSEQ multiplex PCR was the method, and the copy in TCRdb shows in-frame clones only, minus some. The sample has 30,000 or so clones, around 83% seen once. The chain employs TRBV9 and TRBJ2-1; no definite D call. Sequencing was performed on CD4+ or CD8+ T cells sorted from blood, taken in a trial of the OX40 agonist ivuxolimab. The clonotype was recovered from an adult with an advanced solid tumor such as melanoma, head and neck, liver or kidney cancer. CDR3 region: CASSVASGFYEQFF. The CDR3 region has the DNA TGTGCCAGCAGCGTAGCTTCCGGCTTCTATGAGCAGTTCTTC.